These 20 T cell receptor beta chains were all obtained from the same sample, sequenced in a study of blood T cell repertoires in COVID-19. Method: immunoSEQ multiplex PCR; TCRdb's copy keeps in-frame clones and lacks some. In the table there are some 290,000 clones, approximately 91% of which are singletons. Sequencing used peripheral blood. The receptor set was obtained from a woman between 25 and 40 years old with COVID-19, enrolled during active disease.

The chain links TRBV6-5 to TRBJ2-2; 8 positions match TRBD2. Germline V gene sequence: CDR1 MNHEY, CDR2 SVGAGI. The CDR3 is 16 residues long. Trimming cost V 4 bases and J 6 bases; bases outside gene matches: 10. The CDR3 nucleotides are TGTGCCAGCAGTTCCGGGACTAGGCGTAGATCCGGGGAGCTGTTTTTT. Protein sequence: CASSSGTRRRSGELFF.

In the case of this clone: This same CDR3 is encoded by further DNA sequences in the sample. V is TRBV10-3 and J is TRBJ2-2; the D is unclear. Germline CDR1 ENHRY, CDR2 SYGVKD. Trimming removed 3 bases at V and 6 bases at J, with 8 bases between. CDR3 length: 13 residues. The CDR3 DNA sequence: TGTGCCATCAGTGAATTAGAAGCCGGGGAGCTGTTTTTT. It specifies CAISELEAGELFF.

The J gene is TRBJ2-7, the V gene TRBV7-2; 7 nucleotides line up with TRBD2. This CDR3 has 13 residues. The germline V gene has CDR1 SGHTA and CDR2 FQGNSA. Trimming cost V 1 base and J 9 bases; bases outside gene matches: 6. This CDR3 reads CASSLGPSSGQYF. The DNA of the CDR3 is TGTGCCAGCAGCTTAGGCCCTTCTAGCGGGCAGTACTTC.

This sequence joins TRBV5-4 and TRBJ1-1; the D is unclear. There are 13 residues in the CDR3. The V gene lost 4 bases and the J gene lost 1 base, with 8 bases spanning the gap. Germline V gene data show CDR1 as SGHNT and CDR2 as YYREEE (reference sequence). In DNA form, the CDR3 reads TGTGCCAGCAGCCAGACAAGGAACACTGAAGCTTTCTTT. It encodes CASSQTRNTEAFF.

The DNA of the CDR3 is TGTGCCAGCAGCTTACTACAGGGGGCAAGTGAAGCTTTCTTT. Translating it yields CASSLLQGASEAFF. The V and J genes are TRBV5-4 and TRBJ1-1, with TRBD1 matching over 9 bases. Germline V gene data show CDR1 as SGHNT and CDR2 as YYREEE (reference sequence). The CDR3 is 14 residues long. V lost 2 bases, J lost 7 bases, and 6 bases stayed unmatched.

For the CDR3, the DNA is TGCAGCGCCTCCGTTACAGGGGTGGGCTATGGCTACACCTTC. This sequence encodes CSASVTGVGYGYTF. The chain combines TRBV29-1 with TRBJ1-2; TRBD1 matches at 7 bases. The length of the CDR3 is 14 residues. The V gene's germline CDR1 is SQVTM and CDR2 ANQGSEA. Unmatched junction bases numbered 12, after V lost 7 bases and J lost 4 bases.

The chain combines TRBV4-2 with TRBJ2-5; possibly TRBD1 for D (5 bases). There are 14 residues in the CDR3. V was cut by 0 bases and J by 4 bases, with 9 bases left in between. Germline V gives CDR1 LGHNA, CDR2 YNFKEQ. CDR3 sequence: CASSQDDSLETQYF. CDR3 bases: TGTGCCAGCAGCCAAGATGACAGTCTAGAGACCCAGTACTTC.

This chain uses TRBV10-3 with TRBJ2-5; D not certain. V was clipped by 7 bases and J by 1 base, with 10 bases between them. The CDR3 runs to 13 residues. Germline V gives CDR1 ENHRY, CDR2 SYGVKD. CDR3 region: CAINGAFQETQYF. In DNA, the CDR3 is TGTGCCATCAACGGTGCATTCCAAGAGACCCAGTACTTC.

This clone was recorded at least ten times. This sequence joins TRBV5-1 and TRBJ1-6, with 8 bases lining up with TRBD1. The CDR3 has 15 amino acids. CDR1 is SGHRS, CDR2 YFSETQ, per germline. J lost 6 bases, V lost 0 bases, and 2 bases had no gene match. CDR3 residues: CASSLGQGANSPLHF. As DNA, the CDR3 is TGCGCCAGCAGCTTGGGGCAGGGGGCTAATTCACCCCTCCACTTT.

The CDR3 sequence is CAGRRTGRTDTQYF. The CDR3, as DNA: TGTGCCGGTAGACGGACAGGCCGTACAGATACGCAGTATTTT. This rearrangement joins TRBV2 to TRBJ2-3, with TRBD1 matching over 7 bases. CDR3 length: 14 residues. The germline V gene encodes CDR1 SNHLY and CDR2 FYNNEI. J gave up 3 bases and V 11 bases, and 11 bases lay outside the gene matches. Drawing the rest from reference TRBV2 and TRBJ2-3, the complete variable domain is EPEVTQTPSHQVTQMGQEVILRCVPISNHLYFYWYRQILGQKVEFLVSFYNNEISEKSEIFDDQFSVERPDGSNFTLKIRSTKLEDSAMYFCAGRRTGRTDTQYFGPGTRLTVL.

The rearrangement uses TRBV2 and TRBJ1-4; D perhaps matches TRBD1 (5 bases). This CDR3 comprises 19 residues. CDR1 and CDR2 (germline): SNHLY, FYNNEI. Trimming removed 5 bases from V and 7 bases from J, with 29 bases in between. The CDR3 sequence: CASSSYNGGETAPSEKLFF. CDR3 coding DNA: TGTGCCAGCAGTAGCTACAACGGAGGGGAGACGGCCCCAAGTGAAAAACTGTTTTTT.

The chain employs TRBV27 and TRBJ2-2, with D possibly being TRBD1 (6 bases). The CDR3 totals 17 residues. The V gene's germline CDR1 is MNHEY and CDR2 SMNVEV (reference sequence). V lost 3 bases and J lost 6, with 20 bases in between. The CDR3 coding sequence is TGTGCCAGCAGTTTCCTTATAGGGCAGGGGTCCCCCGGGGAGCTGTTTTTT. This translates into CASSFLIGQGSPGELFF.

This chain connects TRBV25-1 to TRBJ2-7, with 8 bases fitting TRBD2. Germline CDR1 is MGHDK and CDR2 is SYGVNS. The CDR3 sequence is 15 residues long. V shed 3 bases, J shed 3 bases, and the junction held 7 bases outside the gene matches. The CDR3 bases are TGTGCCAGCAGTGACCCGGGAGCGGGAGTCTACGAGCAGTACTTC. It specifies CASSDPGAGVYEQYF.

This chain joins TRBV6-1 and TRBJ2-1; unclear D gene. The CDR3 is made up of 11 amino acids. CDR1 MNHNS and CDR2 SASEGT come from the germline V gene. V was cut by 2 bases and J by 10 bases, with 6 bases left in between. The CDR3 sequence: CASSEFQEQFF. In DNA, the CDR3 is TGTGCCAGCAGTGAATTCCAGGAGCAGTTCTTC.

This clone was seen just once. The chain has TRBV5-6 and TRBJ1-1; 8 bases match TRBD1. V was clipped by 2 bases and J by 1 base; unmatched bases: 10. Looked up from germline, CDR1 is SGHDT and CDR2 is YYEEEE. The CDR3 length is 17 residues. The CDR3 sequence: CASSFEVAGTGNTEAFF. CDR3 bases: TGTGCCAGCAGCTTTGAGGTGGCGGGGACAGGGAACACTGAAGCTTTCTTT.

The J gene is TRBJ2-7, the V gene TRBV27; D not certain. Germline lookup yields CDR1 MNHEY and CDR2 SMNVEV (reference sequence). The CDR3 spans 13 residues. V lost 3 bases to trimming and J lost 3 bases, with 9 bases between them. The CDR3 is CASSLISSYEQYF. Written as DNA, the CDR3 is TGTGCCAGCAGTTTGATTAGCAGCTACGAGCAGTACTTC.

The gene calls are TRBV28 and TRBJ2-1; 13 positions match TRBD2. Germline CDR1 and CDR2: MDHEN and SYDVKM. This CDR3 is 12 amino acids long. V shed 6 bases and J 15 bases; nucleotides not matched to a gene: 5. CDR3 sequence: CASSPLAGGGFF. The CDR3 coding sequence is TGTGCCAGCAGCCCACTAGCGGGAGGGGGGTTCTTC.

The chain is built from TRBV18 and TRBJ1-5; 10 bases are shared with TRBD1. V gave up 4 bases and J gave up 1 base; unmatched junction bases: 1. The length of the CDR3 is 15 residues. Germline lookup yields CDR1 KGHSH and CDR2 LQKENI. The CDR3 DNA follows: TGTGCCAGCTCACAGGGACAGGGGAGCAATCAGCCCCAGCATTTT. Its protein is CASSQGQGSNQPQHF.

This chain uses TRBV4-1 with TRBJ2-3; 7 bases align to TRBD1. From germline, CDR1 is MGHRA and CDR2 YSYEKL. The CDR3 spans 17 residues. The V and J ends lost 1 base and 3 bases, in that order; junction bases with no gene match: 10. The CDR3 protein is CASSQAIGAGGTDTQYF. The CDR3 DNA reads as TGCGCCAGCAGCCAAGCGATAGGGGCAGGGGGAACAGATACGCAGTATTTT.

This chain connects TRBV7-8 to TRBJ2-7; 7 bases align to TRBD1. Germline CDR1 is SGHVS and CDR2 is FQNEAQ. J lost 4 bases, V lost 2 bases, and 8 bases had no gene match. The CDR3 length is 15 residues. The CDR3 DNA reads TGTGCCAGCAGCTTAAGCCTGGACAGGAGGTACGAGCAGTACTTC. This gives the protein CASSLSLDRRYEQYF.